Here is one T cell receptor (beta chain) with its context. Its antigen remains unknown. These data originate in a study of OX40 agonist ivuxolimab in advanced cancers. Study summary: Patients in the trial were receiving intravenous ivuxolimab every 2 weeks, at doses of 0.01 to 10 mg/kg. Participants averaged approximately 61 years of age (range about 23 to 79) and were around 83% male. The study, taken as a whole, reports: At 0.1 to 3.0 mg/kg and by week 6, clonal expansion occurred in CD4+ and CD8+ blood T cells.

Only in-frame clones appear in the TCRdb table, and some are missing; sequencing was by immunoSEQ multiplex PCR. The sample consists of about 78,000 clones, 85% to 95% of them appearing once. Germline V gives CDR1 MNHNY, CDR2 SVGAGI (reference sequence). Trimming took off 6 bases at V and 9 bases at J, with 18 bases between the two ends. The CDR3 length is 15 residues. V gene TRBV6-6 combines with J gene TRBJ1-6; D is possibly TRBD1 (6 bases). The receptor was derived from an adult with an advanced solid tumor such as melanoma, head and neck, liver or kidney cancer. The specimen was CD4+ or CD8+ T cells sorted from blood, collected in a trial of the OX40 agonist ivuxolimab. The CDR3 spells CASSPLSVGGSPLHF. The CDR3 coding sequence is TGTGCCAGCAGCCCCCTTTCGGTAGGGGGTTCACCCCTCCACTTT.